A single sample is the source of the 25 T cell receptor beta chains below, sequenced in a study of early T cells in non-severe SARS-CoV-2 infection. TCRdb used MiXCR to reprocess the 5' RACE reads, holding one entry per CDR3 protein. The sample carries about 97,000 distinct CDR3 sequences, around 12% recorded once. Source material: whole blood. The receptors here all came from an adult who was a healthcare worker with PCR-confirmed SARS-CoV-2 infection or an uninfected control (not recorded which).

The sample holds a few counts of this clonotype. Relative to the germline gene, one junction end is altered; a read error may explain this. The chain links TRBV12-3 or TRBV12-4 to TRBJ1-2, with D possibly being TRBD1 (6 bases). The CDR3 length is 14 residues. CDR3 sequence: CASRHTNRDRGCTF. For the CDR3, the DNA is TGTGCCAGCAGACACACTAACAGGGACCGTGGCTGCACCTTC.

This clonotype was observed a few times. The chain carries TRBV12-3 or TRBV12-4 and TRBJ2-2; tentative D call: TRBD2 (5 bases). CDR3 length: 15 residues. V gave up 6 bases and J gave up 1 base, with 12 bases separating them. The chain's CDR3 is CASSPIALNTGELFF. The CDR3 bases are TGTGCCAGCAGCCCGATAGCGTTGAACACCGGGGAGCTGTTTTTT.

The genes are TRBV7-3 and TRBJ2-3, with TRBD2 matching 11 bases. The CDR3 is 16 amino acids. The germline V gene encodes CDR1 SGHTA and CDR2 FQGTGA. Unmatched junction bases numbered 6, after V lost 1 base and J lost 6 bases. The CDR3 sequence is CASSLRPSGRNDTQYF. The CDR3 nucleotides read TGTGCCAGCAGCTTAAGGCCTAGCGGGAGGAATGATACGCAGTATTTT.

This clonotype has only a few counts. This sequence joins TRBV29-1 and TRBJ2-5; D not resolved. V was trimmed by 8 bases and J by 2 bases, leaving 9 bases between them. The CDR3 totals 11 residues. Germline V gives CDR1 SQVTM, CDR2 ANQGSEA. Here the CDR3 DNA reads TGCAGCCTTATCGTACAAGAGACCCAGTACTTC. It codes for CSLIVQETQYF.

There are a few counts of this clonotype. This chain connects TRBV20-1 to TRBJ2-3, with D perhaps given as TRBD1 or TRBD2 (6 bases each). This CDR3 comprises 12 residues. Germline V gives CDR1 DFQATT, CDR2 SNEGSKA (reference sequence). The DNA for the CDR3 is TGCAGGGCGGAGGGGGGCACAGATACGCAGTATTTT. It is translated as CRAEGGTDTQYF.

This clonotype showed up just a few times. This chain joins TRBV28 and TRBJ2-1; D uncertain. This CDR3 spans 14 amino acids. Germline V lookup: CDR1 MDHEN, CDR2 SYDVKM. V shed 3 bases and J shed 11 bases, with 17 bases lying between them. The CDR3 here is CASSLLGEKRQQFF. The CDR3 DNA is TGTGCCAGCAGTTTGTTGGGTGAGAAGCGTCAGCAGTTCTTC. Using reference TRBV28 and TRBJ2-1 for the parts outside the CDR3, the full variable domain is DVKVTQSSRYLVKRTGEKVFLECVQDMDHENMFWYRQDPGLGLRLIYFSYDVKMKEKGDIPEGYSVSREKKERFSLILESASTNQTSMYLCASSLLGEKRQQFFGPGTRLTVL.

The V and J genes are TRBV7-6 and TRBJ2-2, with D perhaps matching TRBD2 (5 bases). This CDR3 has 17 residues. V lost 3 bases and J 4 bases, leaving 18 bases between the germline ends. In germline, CDR1 is SGHVS, CDR2 FNYEAQ. This chain's CDR3 is CASSFTLLQRGTGELFF. The DNA of the CDR3 is TGTGCCAGCAGCTTTACACTCCTTCAACGGGGCACCGGGGAGCTGTTTTTT.

This clonotype was found a few times. The rearrangement uses TRBV20-1 and TRBJ2-2; 8 nucleotides align to TRBD2. The length of the CDR3 is 16 residues. V trimming: 0 bases; J trimming: 5 bases; junction bases outside the gene matches: 8. Germline lookup yields CDR1 DFQATT and CDR2 SNEGSKA (reference sequence). This CDR3 is CSARDPRGGETGELFF. The CDR3 nucleotides are TGCAGTGCTAGAGATCCTCGGGGGGGTGAAACCGGGGAGCTGTTTTTT.

The chain is built from TRBV12-3 or TRBV12-4 and TRBJ1-6; D not certain. This CDR3 has 12 amino acids. V was shortened by 8 bases and J by 9 bases, with 11 bases between the two germline ends. The CDR3 nucleotides are TGTGCCAGCGCTACACGGATTTCACCCCTCCACTTT. It codes for CASATRISPLHF.

The chain links TRBV4-1 to TRBJ1-2; TRBD1 agrees at 11 bases. The V gene's germline CDR1 is MGHRA and CDR2 YSYEKL. V lost 3 bases to trimming and J lost 3 bases; unmatched junction nucleotides: 6. This CDR3 has 16 amino acids. The CDR3: CASSHPRTGGYYGYTF. CDR3 bases: TGCGCCAGCAGCCATCCCAGGACAGGGGGCTACTATGGCTACACCTTC.

There are many counts of this clonotype. The J gene is TRBJ1-4, the V gene TRBV12-3 or TRBV12-4; D gene uncertain. This CDR3 comprises 14 residues. Trimming stripped 6 bases from V and 7 bases from J, with 15 bases between. CDR3 in amino acids: CASSSRGLIEKLFF. CDR3 nucleotide sequence: TGTGCCAGCAGCAGCAGAGGGTTAATTGAAAAACTGTTTTTT.

This clonotype was detected many times. V is TRBV15 and J is TRBJ1-2; D gene ambiguous. CDR3 length equals 13 residues. The germline V gene has CDR1 LNHNV and CDR2 YYDKDF (reference sequence). The V gene lost 0 bases and the J gene lost 5 bases, with 7 bases spanning the gap. CDR3 loop: CATSRDEGYGYTF. Here the CDR3 DNA reads TGTGCCACCAGCAGAGATGAAGGGTATGGCTACACCTTC.

The chain is built from TRBV7-2 and TRBJ2-7, with D tentatively TRBD1 (6 bases). The CDR3 covers 15 residues. Germline CDR1 reads SGHTA; CDR2 reads FQGNSA. V gave up 5 bases and J gave up 2 bases, with 16 bases separating them. CDR3 sequence: CASSVEARGAYEQYF. CDR3 DNA sequence: TGTGCCAGCAGCGTAGAAGCCAGGGGCGCCTACGAGCAGTACTTC.

This clonotype has just a few counts. This rearrangement joins TRBV7-8 to TRBJ1-3; D remains ambiguous. This CDR3 has 16 residues. The V end was cut by 0 bases, the J end by 0 bases, with 9 bases between. Germline V gene lookup returns CDR1 SGHVS and CDR2 FQNEAQ. CDR3 sequence reads: CASSLARSLSGNTIYF. The CDR3 DNA reads TGTGCCAGCAGCTTAGCGCGCAGTCTCTCTGGAAACACCATATATTTT.

Note on this clonotype: Possible read error: a much larger clone is one base away. This chain joins TRBV20-1 and TRBJ1-4; D unresolved. The V gene's germline CDR1 is DFQATT and CDR2 SNEGSKA (reference sequence). V was trimmed by 6 bases and J by 7 bases, leaving 15 bases between them. CDR3 length equals 13 residues. CDR3 amino acids: CSAKDVAIEKLFF. CDR3 sequence (DNA): TGCAGTGCCAAGGATGTGGCAATTGAAAAACTGTTTTTT.

The rearrangement links TRBV4-1 to TRBJ2-1, with D unresolved. CDR3 length equals 15 residues. V lost 0 bases, J lost 0 bases, and 6 bases lay in between. Germline lookup yields CDR1 MGHRA and CDR2 YSYEKL. The CDR3 DNA reads as TGCGCCAGCAGCCAAGAACCAAGCTCCTACAATGAGCAGTTCTTC. This codes for CASSQEPSSYNEQFF.

There are many counts of this clonotype. The V and J genes are TRBV10-1 and TRBJ2-1, with D unclear. The CDR3 sequence is 12 residues long. Per germline, CDR1 WNHNN and CDR2 SYGVQD (reference sequence). The V end was cut by 4 bases, the J end by 7 bases, with 8 bases between. This CDR3 is CASSGQANEQFF. CDR3 in DNA: TGCGCCAGCAGTGGACAAGCTAATGAGCAGTTCTTC.

In this sample, this clonotype turned up a few times. CDR3 loop: CSVSPGSRNEQFF. CDR3 bases: TGCAGTGTGAGCCCCGGGAGCCGCAATGAGCAGTTCTTC. This chain links TRBV20-1 with TRBJ2-1; tentatively, D is TRBD2 (6 bases). The CDR3 has 13 residues. The germline V gene has CDR1 DFQATT and CDR2 SNEGSKA (reference sequence). V was pared by 7 bases and J by 6 bases, with 16 bases between.

This clonotype was observed a handful of times. This rearrangement joins TRBV6-7 to TRBJ2-7; D perhaps matches TRBD2 (6 bases). TRBV6-7 is known as an ORF, though its function is uncertain. The V end lost 8 bases, the J end lost 0 bases, and 14 bases lay between the germline ends. The CDR3 length is 14 residues. CDR3 sequence: CASFGRGSSYEQYF. CDR3 DNA: TGTGCCAGCTTCGGCCGGGGGAGCTCCTACGAGCAGTACTTC.

In its sample, this clonotype was seen a few times. The V and J genes are TRBV7-9 and TRBJ2-7; TRBD1 matches at 8 bases. This CDR3 has 14 amino acids. After removal of 5 bases from V and 3 bases from J, the junction contained 6 bases not matched to a gene. Germline-derived CDR1 and CDR2 are SEHNR and FQNEAQ (reference sequence). CDR3 amino acids: CASSLRDRSYEQYF. The DNA of the CDR3 is TGTGCCAGCAGCCTCCGGGACAGGAGCTACGAGCAGTACTTC. Full variable domain (missing parts from reference TRBV7-9 and TRBJ2-7): DTGVSQNPRHKITKRGQNVTFRCDPISEHNRLYWYRQTLGQGPEFLTYFQNEAQLEKSRLLSDRFSAERPKGSFSTLEIQRTEQGDSAMYLCASSLRDRSYEQYFGPGTRLTVT.

The CDR3 region is CAISGGVGYEQYF. The CDR3 DNA sequence: TGTGCCATCAGCGGAGGGGTAGGGTACGAGCAGTACTTC. J is TRBJ2-7 and V is TRBV10-3; a weak D match, TRBD2 (6 bases). The CDR3 has 13 amino acids. V gave up 6 bases and J gave up 4 bases, with 13 bases separating them. Germline values: CDR1 ENHRY, CDR2 SYGVKD.

J is TRBJ1-4 and V is TRBV28; D is undetermined. Germline values: CDR1 MDHEN, CDR2 SYDVKM. The CDR3 is 14 amino acids. V was pared by 2 bases and J by 8 bases, with 12 bases between. The CDR3 DNA follows: TGTGCCAGCAGTTTACACAAGTCTAGGGAAAAACTGTTTTTT. Translated, it gives CASSLHKSREKLFF.

The chain joins TRBV7-6 to TRBJ2-1; 10 bases are a match to TRBD2. The CDR3 loop spans 15 amino acids. The ends lost 3 bases at V and 4 bases at J; junction bases unmatched: 3. From germline, CDR1 is SGHVS and CDR2 FNYEAQ. In DNA form, the CDR3 reads TGTGCCAGCAGCTTGGAGACTAGCGGGTACAATGAGCAGTTCTTC. Protein product: CASSLETSGYNEQFF.

V is TRBV28 and J is TRBJ2-5; D is ambiguous. CDR1 and CDR2 from the germline V gene are MDHEN and SYDVKM. Trimming cost V 5 bases and J 2 bases, with 18 bases left between them. The CDR3 loop spans 16 amino acids. The CDR3 region has the DNA TGTGCCAGCAGTCCCCCTATGGAACCCTATCAAGAGACCCAGTACTTC. Its translation is CASSPPMEPYQETQYF.

The V and J genes are TRBV5-1 and TRBJ1-3; D may be TRBD1 (5 bases). The CDR3 has 15 amino acids. In germline, CDR1 is SGHRS, CDR2 YFSETQ. The V end was cut by 4 bases, the J end by 3 bases, with 14 bases between. For the CDR3, the DNA is TGCGCCAGCAGCGCCAATACGAGGGGTGGAAACACCATATATTTT. Its translation: CASSANTRGGNTIYF.